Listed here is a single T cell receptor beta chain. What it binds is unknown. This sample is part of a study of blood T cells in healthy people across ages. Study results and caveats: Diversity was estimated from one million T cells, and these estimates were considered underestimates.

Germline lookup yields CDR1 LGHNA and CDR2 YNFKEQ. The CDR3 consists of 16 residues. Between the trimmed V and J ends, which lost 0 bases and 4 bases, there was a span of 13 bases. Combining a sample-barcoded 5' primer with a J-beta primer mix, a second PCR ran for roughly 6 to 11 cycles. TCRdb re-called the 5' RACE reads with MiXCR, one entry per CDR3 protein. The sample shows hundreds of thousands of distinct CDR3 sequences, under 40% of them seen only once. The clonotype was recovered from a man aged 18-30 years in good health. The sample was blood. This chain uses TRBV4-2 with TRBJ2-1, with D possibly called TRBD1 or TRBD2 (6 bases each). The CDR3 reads CASSQDWQGRYNEQFF. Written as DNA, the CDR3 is TGTGCCAGCAGCCAAGATTGGCAGGGGAGGTACAATGAGCAGTTCTTC.